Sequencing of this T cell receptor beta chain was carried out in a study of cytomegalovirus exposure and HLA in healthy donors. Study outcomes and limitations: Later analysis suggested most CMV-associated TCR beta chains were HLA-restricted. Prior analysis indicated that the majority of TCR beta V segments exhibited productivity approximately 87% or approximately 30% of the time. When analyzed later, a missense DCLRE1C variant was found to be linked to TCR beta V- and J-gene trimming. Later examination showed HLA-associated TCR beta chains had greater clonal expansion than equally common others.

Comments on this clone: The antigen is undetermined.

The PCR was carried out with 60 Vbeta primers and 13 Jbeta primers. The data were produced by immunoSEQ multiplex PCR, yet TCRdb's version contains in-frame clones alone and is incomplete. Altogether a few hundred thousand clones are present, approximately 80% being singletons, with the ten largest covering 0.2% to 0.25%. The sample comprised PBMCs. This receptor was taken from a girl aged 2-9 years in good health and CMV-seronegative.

The CDR3 coding sequence is TGTGCCAGCAGCCAAGAGGAGGGAACTACCGACGAGCAGTACTTC. As protein: CASSQEEGTTDEQYF. The gene calls are TRBV4-2 and TRBJ2-7; the D gene is possibly TRBD2 (6 bases). Trimming pared 0 bases from V and 5 bases from J, leaving 14 bases between. The CDR3 sequence is 15 residues long. The germline V gene encodes CDR1 LGHNA and CDR2 YNFKEQ.